Listed below are T cell receptor beta chains from one sample, sequenced in a study of T cell responses to AZD1222 COVID-19 vaccine. The method was immunoSEQ multiplex PCR; TCRdb's version includes in-frame clones alone and lacks a portion of them. This table holds over 140,000 clones. The sequencing input was peripheral blood. These receptors all come from an adult in good health. The CDR3 runs from the conserved cysteine through the conserved F or W. The D gene is left open where the match is weak.

j_call d_call v_call cdr3_nt cdr3_aa
TRBJ1-5 . TRBV19 TGTGCCAGTAGTATGATGGGGGCAGGCAATCAGCCCCAGCATTTT CASSMMGAGNQPQHF
TRBJ2-2 . TRBV6-5 TGTGCCAGCAGATGGGCAGGGGACACCGGGGAGCTGTTTTTT CASRWAGDTGELFF
TRBJ2-3 TRBD1 TRBV11-2 TGTGCCAGCAGCTCCAGGGACAGGGGTACAGATACGCAGTATTTT CASSSRDRGTDTQYF
TRBJ1-2 . TRBV7-2 TGTGCCAGCAGCTTTTACCGAAACTATGGCTACACCTTC CASSFYRNYGYTF
TRBJ1-1 TRBD1 TRBV6-5 TGTGCCAGCAGGGGGGACAGGAGCTTTACAGAAGCTTTCTTT CASRGDRSFTEAFF
TRBJ2-5 TRBD1 TRBV28 TGTGCCGCAACAGGGGGTTTTAGAGAGACCCAGTACTTC CAATGGFRETQYF
TRBJ2-7 TRBD2 TRBV27 TGTGCCAGCAGTTTAGACGGGAGGGAGCAGTACTTC CASSLDGREQYF
TRBJ2-2 . TRBV7-3 TGTGCCAGCAGCTTATCCCCCAGCAACACCGGGGAGCTGTTTTTT CASSLSPSNTGELFF
TRBJ2-7 TRBD1 TRBV6-2/TRBV6-3 TGTGCCAGCAGTTACTTCGGGACAGAGTCCTACGAGCAGTACTTC CASSYFGTESYEQYF
TRBJ2-7 . TRBV6-5 TGTGCCAGCATCCCAGGGGAAACGTACGAGCAGTACTTC CASIPGETYEQYF
TRBJ1-3 . TRBV6-6 TGTGCCAGCGGGGGGAACAGTGACGGAAACACCATATATTTT CASGGNSDGNTIYF
TRBJ1-2 . TRBV3-1/TRBV3-2 TGTGCCAGCAGCCAAGCCACGACCGGTTTGGGCGGGGGCTACACCTTC CASSQATTGLGGGYTF
TRBJ2-7 TRBD2 TRBV25-1 TGTGCCACCTGGGGTGGGGGGACTAAAGGTGGCTACGAGCAGTACTTC CATWGGGTKGGYEQYF
TRBJ2-7 TRBD2 TRBV2 TGTGCCAGCAGTGAAGCGCTTCGGGGAGGGCGGACCTACGAGCAGTACTTC CASSEALRGGRTYEQYF
TRBJ1-1 . TRBV12-5 TGTGCTAGTGAAAGGGTGAGAGACACTGAAGCTTTCTTT CASERVRDTEAFF
TRBJ1-2 . TRBV5-4 TGTGCCAGCAGCTTGGGACCACCAGGTGCTCCTAACTATGGCTACACCTTC CASSLGPPGAPNYGYTF
TRBJ2-3 TRBD2 TRBV7-3 TGTGCCAGCAGCTTGCCTAGCGGGGGGGTCACAGATACGCAGTATTTT CASSLPSGGVTDTQYF
TRBJ1-2 . TRBV19 TGTGCCAGTAGTATTTGGGGGGCGAATGGCTACACCTTC CASSIWGANGYTF
TRBJ1-5 . TRBV2 TGTGCCAGCGGGACCGATAGCAATCAGCCCCAGCATTTT CASGTDSNQPQHF
TRBJ2-6 . TRBV11-3 TGTGCCAGCAGCTTCCAACCCCAAGAGTCTGGGGCCAACGTCCTGACTTTC CASSFQPQESGANVLTF
TRBJ1-4 . TRBV27 TGTGCCAGCAGTTGGGGGGTGAATGAAAAACTGTTTTTT CASSWGVNEKLFF
TRBJ2-1 TRBD1 TRBV18 TGTGCCAGCTCACCTGGGACAGGGGTCTACAATGAGCAGTTCTTC CASSPGTGVYNEQFF
TRBJ1-5 . TRBV4-1 TGCGCCAGCAGCCAAAGGACATATAGCAATCAGCCCCAGCATTTT CASSQRTYSNQPQHF
TRBJ1-2 TRBD1 TRBV18 TGTGCCAGCTCGGGCCTAGGGACAGGGGATGGCTACACCTTC CASSGLGTGDGYTF
TRBJ2-5 . TRBV18 TGTGCCAGCTCACCACCGAGGGGTCAAGAGACCCAGTACTTC CASSPPRGQETQYF
TRBJ1-4 . TRBV5-1 TGCGCCAGCAGCTTGGCTCGAGGAAGTGGGTTGGAAAAACTGTTTTTT CASSLARGSGLEKLFF
TRBJ1-2 . TRBV4-2 TGTGCCAGCAGCCAAGATCTGGGTTACGCTAACTATGGCTACACCTTC CASSQDLGYANYGYTF
TRBJ1-2 . TRBV5-1 TGCGCCAGCAGCTTGACGGATATGGGAGGCTACACCTTC CASSLTDMGGYTF
TRBJ1-1 . TRBV18 TGTGCCAGCTCACCACAGGGGCTCGGACAGTTCACTGAAGCTTTCTTT CASSPQGLGQFTEAFF
TRBJ1-6 . TRBV9 TGTGCCAGCAGCGTAGATCAGGGAAGGAATTCACCCCTCCACTTT CASSVDQGRNSPLHF
TRBJ2-3 TRBD1 TRBV19 TGTGCCAGTAGTTTTCAGGGGGCCCTCACAGATACGCAGTATTTT CASSFQGALTDTQYF
TRBJ1-1 . TRBV6-6 TGTGCCAGCAGTTACGGCAGTACCGGTAACACTGAAGCTTTCTTT CASSYGSTGNTEAFF
TRBJ2-1 TRBD1 TRBV11-3 TGTGCCAGCAGCAAGGACAGGAGGTCCTACAATGAGCAGTTCTTC CASSKDRRSYNEQFF
TRBJ2-1 TRBD2 TRBV5-1 TGCGCCAGCAGCTTGATGAGCGGGGGGGTCAATGAGCAGTTCTTC CASSLMSGGVNEQFF
TRBJ2-3 TRBD2 TRBV29-1 TGCAGCGTTGAAGATACGGGGCTAGCGGGGGTTCCAGATACGCAGTATTTT CSVEDTGLAGVPDTQYF
TRBJ2-1 . TRBV5-1 TGCGCCAGCAGCCTTGGGGTTGGGGGCGGGCAGAATGAGCAGTTCTTC CASSLGVGGGQNEQFF
TRBJ2-3 . TRBV20-1 TGCAGTGCTAGTCACAGGGTAGGCACAGATACGCAGTATTTT CSASHRVGTDTQYF
TRBJ1-5 TRBD1 TRBV5-1 TGCGCCAGCAGCTTGACAGGGGCAGATAATCAGCCCCAGCATTTT CASSLTGADNQPQHF
TRBJ1-2 . TRBV18 TGTGCCAGCTCACCACCGGCGGGCAGGGGTGTTGGGAACTATGGCTACACCTTC CASSPPAGRGVGNYGYTF
TRBJ2-5 TRBD2 TRBV11-3 TGTGCCAGCAGCTTAGGGGCGGGAGGGGCCGAGACCCAGTACTTC CASSLGAGGAETQYF
TRBJ2-2 . TRBV19 TGTGCCAGTAGAATCCGGGCTCTACTGACCGGGGAGCTGTTTTTT CASRIRALLTGELFF
TRBJ1-2 . TRBV15 TGTGCCACCAGCAGAGGACAGGACGAAGTCTATGGCTACACCTTC CATSRGQDEVYGYTF
TRBJ2-2 TRBD1 TRBV9 TGTGCCAGCAGTCACAGAAGGACAGGGACCGGGGAGCTGTTTTTT CASSHRRTGTGELFF
TRBJ2-3 TRBD2 TRBV10-3 TGTGCCATCAACGGTGGGGAACTAGCGGGCAACACAGATACGCAGTATTTT CAINGGELAGNTDTQYF
TRBJ1-2 . TRBV27 TGTGCCAGCAGTTTATTCCTCACGGACAACTATGGCTACACCTTC CASSLFLTDNYGYTF
TRBJ2-5 . TRBV30 TGTGCCTGGAGTCCCCAAGAGACCCAGTACTTC CAWSPQETQYF
TRBJ1-2 TRBD1 TRBV11-2 TGTGCCAGCAGCCCGACCGACAGGGGCGGCTACACCTTC CASSPTDRGGYTF